This entry features one TCR beta chain sequence. As handled by the study authors: Reference gene primer amplification yielded estimated nucleated cell counts. The data were produced by immunoSEQ multiplex PCR, yet TCRdb's version contains in-frame clones alone and is incomplete. That table furnishes V, J and clone size, whereas the DNA furnished D and trimming. The table lists about 74,000 clones, just over 85% of them singletons. Looked up from germline, CDR1 is SEHNR and CDR2 is FQNEAQ (reference sequence). This CDR3 comprises 15 residues. Trimming cost V 5 bases and J 8 bases; bases outside gene matches: 8. This specimen belongs to a study of blood T cell repertoires in COVID-19. On the study more broadly: Sample material is recorded as cDNA or gDNA derived from T cells, B-cell-depleted T cells, or PBMCs.

The sequence came from a woman of 80 years or more with active or convalescent COVID-19. V is TRBV7-9 and J is TRBJ2-1, with 11 bases that match TRBD2. Sequencing input: peripheral blood. CDR3 sequence (DNA): TGTGCCAGCAGCCTCACTAGCGGGAGTGGGGATGAGCAGTTCTTC. As protein: CASSLTSGSGDEQFF.